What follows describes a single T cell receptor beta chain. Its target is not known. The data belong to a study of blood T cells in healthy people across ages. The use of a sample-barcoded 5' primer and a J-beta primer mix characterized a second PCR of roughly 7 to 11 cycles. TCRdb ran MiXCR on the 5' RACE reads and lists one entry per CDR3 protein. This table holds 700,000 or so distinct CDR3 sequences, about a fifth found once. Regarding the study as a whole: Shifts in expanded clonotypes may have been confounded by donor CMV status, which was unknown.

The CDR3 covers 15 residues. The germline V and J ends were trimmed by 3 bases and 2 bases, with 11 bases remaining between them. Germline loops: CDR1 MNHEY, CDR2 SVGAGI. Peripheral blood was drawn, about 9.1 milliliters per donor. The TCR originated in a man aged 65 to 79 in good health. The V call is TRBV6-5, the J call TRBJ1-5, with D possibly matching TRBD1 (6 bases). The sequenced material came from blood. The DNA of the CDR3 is TGTGCCAGCAGTTATACAGGGACGCGCAATCAGCCCCAGCATTTT. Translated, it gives CASSYTGTRNQPQHF.